The T cell receptor beta chain under discussion was sequenced for a study of shared clonotypes between healthy human individuals. This clone has just one count. Its target is unknown. There are 18 residues in the CDR3. Looked up from germline, CDR1 is SGHAT and CDR2 is FQNNGV. The V gene lost 7 bases and the J gene lost 2 bases, with 21 bases spanning the gap. All donors were healthy HIV-negative adults lacking recent acute infections or vaccinations. Libraries were prepared by immunoSEQ multiplex PCR; TCRdb keeps only in-frame clonotypes and omits some of them. The data show approximately 2.5 million clones, approximately 93% seen once. Study findings and constraints: Clonotypes shared by all four sorted-subset donors had higher generation probabilities than non-shared clonotypes. Rarefaction demonstrated incomplete sorted-subset sequencing despite large depth. The study generally estimated greater richness for naive than memory subsets.

The sequencing input was naive CD4+ T cells from PBMCs. Subset noted: CD45RA+ positively selected. The gene calls are TRBV11-2 and TRBJ2-6; D possibly corresponds to TRBD1 (7 bases). The source is a man aged 18-30 years in good health. Some clones in this sample may be carry-over from other donors' samples. The CDR3 region has the DNA TGTGCCAGCATTGGCAGGGGGGCTGGAGGACCTGGGGCCAACGTCCTGACTTTC. It specifies CASIGRGAGGPGANVLTF.